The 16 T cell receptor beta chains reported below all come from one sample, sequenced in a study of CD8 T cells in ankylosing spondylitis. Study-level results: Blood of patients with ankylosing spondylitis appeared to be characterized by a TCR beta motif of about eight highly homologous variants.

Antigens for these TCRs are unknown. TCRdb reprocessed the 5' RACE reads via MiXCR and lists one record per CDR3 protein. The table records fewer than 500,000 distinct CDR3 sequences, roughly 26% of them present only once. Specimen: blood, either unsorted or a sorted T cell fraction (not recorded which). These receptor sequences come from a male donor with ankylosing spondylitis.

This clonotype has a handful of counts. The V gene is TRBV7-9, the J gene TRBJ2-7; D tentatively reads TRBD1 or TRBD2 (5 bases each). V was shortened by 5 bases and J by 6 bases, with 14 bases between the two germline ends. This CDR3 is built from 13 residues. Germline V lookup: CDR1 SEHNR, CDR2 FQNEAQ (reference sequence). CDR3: CASSPGYGGEQYF. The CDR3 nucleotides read TGTGCCAGCAGCCCCGGCTATGGGGGCGAGCAGTACTTC.

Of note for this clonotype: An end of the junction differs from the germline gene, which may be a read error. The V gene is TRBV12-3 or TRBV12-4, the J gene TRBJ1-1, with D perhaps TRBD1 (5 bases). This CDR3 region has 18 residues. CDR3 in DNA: TGTGCCTGCAGTTTAGAGGCGGGGCACAGAGGCTCAAGCACTGAAGCTTTCTTT. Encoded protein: CACSLEAGHRGSSTEAFF.

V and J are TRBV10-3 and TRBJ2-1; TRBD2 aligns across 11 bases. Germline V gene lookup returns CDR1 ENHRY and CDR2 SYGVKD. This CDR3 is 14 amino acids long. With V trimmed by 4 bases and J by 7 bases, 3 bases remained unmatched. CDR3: CAISVSSGRNEQFF. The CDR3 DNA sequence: TGTGCCATCAGTGTTTCTAGCGGGAGGAATGAGCAGTTCTTC.

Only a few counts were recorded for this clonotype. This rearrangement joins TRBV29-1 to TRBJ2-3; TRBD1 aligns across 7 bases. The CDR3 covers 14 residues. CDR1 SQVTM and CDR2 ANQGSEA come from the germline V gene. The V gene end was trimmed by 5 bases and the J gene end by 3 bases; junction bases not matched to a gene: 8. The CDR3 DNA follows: TGCAGCGTTTCGAGGGACAGAATGACAGATACGCAGTATTTT. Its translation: CSVSRDRMTDTQYF.

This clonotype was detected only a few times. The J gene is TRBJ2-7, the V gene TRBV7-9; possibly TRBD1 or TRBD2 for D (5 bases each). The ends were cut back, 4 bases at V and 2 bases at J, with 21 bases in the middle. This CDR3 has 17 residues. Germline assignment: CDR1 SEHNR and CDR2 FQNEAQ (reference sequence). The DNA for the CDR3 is TGTGCCAGCAGCTCTAGTCTTAGGGCAATGGGACCCTACGAGCAGTACTTC. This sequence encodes CASSSSLRAMGPYEQYF. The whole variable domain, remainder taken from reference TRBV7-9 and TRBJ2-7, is DTGVSQNPRHKITKRGQNVTFRCDPISEHNRLYWYRQTLGQGPEFLTYFQNEAQLEKSRLLSDRFSAERPKGSFSTLEIQRTEQGDSAMYLCASSSSLRAMGPYEQYFGPGTRLTVT.

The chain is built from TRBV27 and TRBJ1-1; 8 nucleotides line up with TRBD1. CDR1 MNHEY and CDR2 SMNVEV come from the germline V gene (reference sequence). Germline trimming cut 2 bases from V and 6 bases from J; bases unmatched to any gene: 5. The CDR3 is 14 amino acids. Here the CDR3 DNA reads TGTGCCAGCAGTTTAACAGGGGGTCGCTCTGAAGCTTTCTTT. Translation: CASSLTGGRSEAFF.

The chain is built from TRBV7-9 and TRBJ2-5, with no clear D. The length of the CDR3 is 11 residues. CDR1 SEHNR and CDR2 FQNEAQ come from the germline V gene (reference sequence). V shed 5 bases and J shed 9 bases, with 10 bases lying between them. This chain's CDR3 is CASSRLQAQYF. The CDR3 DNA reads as TGTGCCAGCAGCCGCCTTCAGGCCCAGTACTTC.

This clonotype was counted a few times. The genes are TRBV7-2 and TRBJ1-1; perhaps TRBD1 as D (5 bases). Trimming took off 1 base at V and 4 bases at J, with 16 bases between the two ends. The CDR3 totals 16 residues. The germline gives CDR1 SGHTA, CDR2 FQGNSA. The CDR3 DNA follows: TGTGCCAGCAGCTTAGAAGTTCTTCAGGGAAGCACTGAAGCTTTCTTT. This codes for CASSLEVLQGSTEAFF.

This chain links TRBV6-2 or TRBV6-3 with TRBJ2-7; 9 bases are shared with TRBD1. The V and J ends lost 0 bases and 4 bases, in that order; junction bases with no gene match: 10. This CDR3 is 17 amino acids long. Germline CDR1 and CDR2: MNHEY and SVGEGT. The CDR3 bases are TGTGCCAGCAGTTACTCGAGTAAGGGGGACAGGGATTACGAGCAGTACGTC. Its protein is CASSYSSKGDRDYEQYV.

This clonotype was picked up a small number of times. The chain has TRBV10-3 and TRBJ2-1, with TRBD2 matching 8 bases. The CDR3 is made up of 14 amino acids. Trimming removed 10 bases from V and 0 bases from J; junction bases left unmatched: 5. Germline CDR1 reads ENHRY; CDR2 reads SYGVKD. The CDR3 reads CATIAGSSYNEQFF. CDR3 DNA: TGTGCCACCATAGCGGGAAGCTCCTACAATGAGCAGTTCTTC.

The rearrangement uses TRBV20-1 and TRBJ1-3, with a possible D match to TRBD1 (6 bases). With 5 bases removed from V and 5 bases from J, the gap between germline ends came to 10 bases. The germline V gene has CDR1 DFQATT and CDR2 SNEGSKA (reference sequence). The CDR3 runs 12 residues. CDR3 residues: CSAGGLRNTIYF. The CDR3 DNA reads TGCAGTGCTGGGGGCTTAAGAAACACCATATATTTT.

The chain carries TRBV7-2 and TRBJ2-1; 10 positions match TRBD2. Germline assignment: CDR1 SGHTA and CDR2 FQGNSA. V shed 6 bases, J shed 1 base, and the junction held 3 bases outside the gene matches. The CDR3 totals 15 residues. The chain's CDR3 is CASRLTSGSYNEQFF. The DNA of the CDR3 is TGTGCCAGCAGGTTGACTAGCGGGTCCTACAATGAGCAGTTCTTC.

The CDR3 region has the DNA TGTGCCAGCAGCTACGGGACTAGACAAGGCGAGCAGTACTTC. Protein product: CASSYGTRQGEQYF. This chain joins TRBV27 and TRBJ2-7; 8 nucleotides match TRBD2. V trimming: 6 bases; J trimming: 6 bases; junction bases outside the gene matches: 10. The germline V gene has CDR1 MNHEY and CDR2 SMNVEV (reference sequence). The CDR3 sequence is 14 residues long.

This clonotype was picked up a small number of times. This CDR3 reads CASSSGPTNSYNEQFF. The CDR3 DNA follows: TGCGCCAGCAGCTCGGGACCGACAAACTCCTACAATGAGCAGTTCTTC. The chain recombines TRBV5-1 with TRBJ2-1; D may be TRBD1 or TRBD2 (5 bases each). Germline V CDR1 and CDR2: SGHRS, YFSETQ. The ends were cut back, 3 bases at V and 0 bases at J, with 13 bases in the middle. This CDR3 has 16 amino acids.

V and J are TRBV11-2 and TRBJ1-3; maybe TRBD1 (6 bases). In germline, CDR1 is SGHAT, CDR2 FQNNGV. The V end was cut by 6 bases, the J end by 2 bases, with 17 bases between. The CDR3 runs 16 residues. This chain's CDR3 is CASSFDGGAAGNTIYF. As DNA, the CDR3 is TGTGCCAGCAGTTTTGACGGGGGGGCGGCTGGAAACACCATATATTTT.

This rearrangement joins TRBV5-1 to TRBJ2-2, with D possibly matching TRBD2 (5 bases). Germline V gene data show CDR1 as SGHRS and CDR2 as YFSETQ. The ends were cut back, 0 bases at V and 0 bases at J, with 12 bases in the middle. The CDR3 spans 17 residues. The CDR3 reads CASSLASASSNTGELFF. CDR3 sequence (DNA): TGCGCCAGCAGCTTGGCCTCGGCTAGCTCGAACACCGGGGAGCTGTTTTTT.